These 23 T cell receptor beta chains were sequenced from one sample in a study of blood T cell repertoires in COVID-19. Sequencing was performed with immunoSEQ multiplex PCR; in TCRdb, only in-frame clones are kept and a portion is missing. The profile shows a few hundred thousand clones, around 87% of them singletons. Material for sequencing was peripheral blood. These receptors were collected from a woman in her fifties or sixties with COVID-19, enrolled during active disease.

The chain carries TRBV18 and TRBJ1-3; D unclear. Trimming stripped 8 bases from V and 4 bases from J, with 9 bases between. The CDR3 has 12 residues. The V gene's germline CDR1 is KGHSH and CDR2 LQKENI. The CDR3, as DNA: TGTGCCAGCGTCAATTCCGGAAACACCATATATTTT. Translation gives CASVNSGNTIYF.

This clone showed up just once. The V call is TRBV27, the J call TRBJ2-2; TRBD1 is a possible D gene (6 bases). V lost 3 bases to trimming and J lost 4 bases, with 12 bases between them. This CDR3 region has 15 residues. In germline, CDR1 is MNHEY, CDR2 SMNVEV (reference sequence). For the CDR3, the DNA is TGTGCCAGCAGTTTTGACAGGCGATCCACCGGGGAGCTGTTTTTT. Translated: CASSFDRRSTGELFF.

The table lists this clone with a count of one. This chain links TRBV7-6 with TRBJ2-3; 8 nucleotides match TRBD2. Per the germline V gene, CDR1 is SGHVS and CDR2 is FNYEAQ. The J segment lost 4 bases and the V segment lost 1 base, leaving 4 bases of the junction unmatched. The CDR3 runs to 15 residues. The DNA of the CDR3 is TGTGCCAGCAGCTTAGTCGGGAGGGGGTCAGATACGCAGTATTTT. It codes for CASSLVGRGSDTQYF.

V and J are TRBV28 and TRBJ1-4; maybe TRBD1 (6 bases). In germline, CDR1 is MDHEN, CDR2 SYDVKM. Between the trimmed V and J ends, which lost 4 bases and 4 bases, there was a span of 16 bases. The CDR3 is made up of 16 amino acids. Here the CDR3 reads CASSSILQGDNEKLFF. The CDR3 DNA is TGTGCCAGCAGTTCAATATTACAGGGTGATAATGAAAAACTGTTTTTT. The variable domain in full, with the rest retrieved from reference TRBV28 and TRBJ1-4, is DVKVTQSSRYLVKRTGEKVFLECVQDMDHENMFWYRQDPGLGLRLIYFSYDVKMKEKGDIPEGYSVSREKKERFSLILESASTNQTSMYLCASSSILQGDNEKLFFGSGTQLSVL.

The chain has TRBV6-5 and TRBJ2-2; 9 nucleotides match TRBD2. The CDR3 sequence is 15 residues long. Unmatched junction bases numbered 2, after V lost 5 bases and J lost 1 base. CDR1 and CDR2 (germline): MNHEY, SVGAGI. As DNA, the CDR3 is TGTGCCAGCAGTAATAGCGGGAGGAACACCGGGGAGCTGTTTTTT. Its protein product is CASSNSGRNTGELFF.

V usage is TRBV25-1 and J usage is TRBJ1-1, with D uncertain. This CDR3 has 13 amino acids. Germline V gene lookup returns CDR1 MGHDK and CDR2 SYGVNS. Trimming took off 6 bases at V and 11 bases at J, with 19 bases between the two ends. Here the CDR3 reads CASSDLEGARAFF. The CDR3 coding sequence is TGTGCCAGCAGCGACCTGGAAGGAGCGCGCGCTTTCTTT.

This clone appeared a single time. CDR3 amino acids: CASRGLAGTYNEQFF. Here the CDR3 DNA reads TGTGCCAGCCGTGGACTAGCGGGAACCTACAATGAGCAGTTCTTC. V usage is TRBV18 and J usage is TRBJ2-1; 12 bases map to TRBD2. The CDR3 runs 15 residues. J lost 2 bases, V lost 8 bases, and 4 bases had no gene match. The V gene's germline CDR1 is KGHSH and CDR2 LQKENI.

This chain joins TRBV27 and TRBJ2-1; 12 positions agree with TRBD2. The CDR3 contains 17 residues. Germline V gene sequence: CDR1 MNHEY, CDR2 SMNVEV (reference sequence). The V gene end was trimmed by 6 bases and the J gene end by 10 bases; junction bases not matched to a gene: 16. CDR3 region: CASSRIPGLGTSGEQFF. The CDR3 DNA follows: TGTGCCAGCAGCCGTATACCTGGCCTAGGGACTAGCGGGGAGCAGTTCTTC.

V gene TRBV5-4 combines with J gene TRBJ1-4, with D unresolved. Looked up from germline, CDR1 is SGHNT and CDR2 is YYREEE (reference sequence). The length of the CDR3 is 15 residues. V lost 4 bases and J lost 3, with 13 bases in between. The CDR3 loop is CASSAATAPNEKLFF. CDR3 bases: TGTGCCAGCAGCGCGGCGACGGCCCCTAATGAAAAACTGTTTTTT.

This chain joins TRBV4-2 and TRBJ2-2; 7 nucleotides align to TRBD1. Germline loops: CDR1 LGHNA, CDR2 YNFKEQ. CDR3 length equals 15 residues. The trim removed 4 bases at V and 6 bases at J, leaving 8 bases unmatched. Here the CDR3 reads CASSPFGTVSGELFF. The DNA for the CDR3 is TGTGCCAGCAGCCCCTTCGGGACAGTCTCCGGGGAGCTGTTTTTT.

The chain uses TRBV19 and TRBJ2-5, with 7 bases lining up with TRBD2. The CDR3 contains 14 residues. Looked up from germline, CDR1 is LNHDA and CDR2 is SQIVND (reference sequence). V lost 7 bases to trimming and J lost 10 bases; unmatched junction nucleotides: 15. CDR3 sequence reads: CASTPAGRTRGQYF. CDR3 coding DNA: TGTGCCAGTACCCCGGCAGGCAGGACTAGGGGCCAGTACTTC.

The V and J genes are TRBV7-2 and TRBJ1-2; D unresolved. The V and J ends lost 5 bases and 4 bases respectively, with 11 bases between them. The CDR3 length is 13 residues. Germline CDR1 reads SGHTA; CDR2 reads FQGNSA. The CDR3 spells CASSPGPIYGYTF. DNA of the CDR3: TGTGCCAGCAGCCCTGGGCCCATCTATGGCTACACCTTC.

This clone has just one count. This chain joins TRBV2 and TRBJ2-4; D not certain. CDR1 is SNHLY, CDR2 FYNNEI, per germline. This CDR3 contains 14 residues. V lost 7 bases and J lost 0, with 10 bases in between. DNA for the CDR3: TGTGCCAGCACCCAGGCACTAGCCAAAAACATTCAGTACTTC. Translating it yields CASTQALAKNIQYF.

This clone was detected a few times. The chain joins TRBV7-8 to TRBJ2-2; D perhaps matches TRBD1 (5 bases). Germline V CDR1 and CDR2: SGHVS, FQNEAQ. V dropped 3 bases and J dropped 3 bases, with 11 bases sitting between them. The CDR3 spans 15 residues. In DNA, the CDR3 is TGTGCCAGCAGCTTTAGGACACGGGACACCGGGGAGCTGTTTTTT. Encoded protein: CASSFRTRDTGELFF.

This clone was recorded a few times. The CDR3 reads CASSLGVRRGFYEQYF. The CDR3 DNA follows: TGTGCCAGCAGCTTGGGGGTGAGGCGAGGATTCTACGAGCAGTACTTC. V and J are TRBV5-5 and TRBJ2-7; the D is unclear. The V and J ends lost 0 bases and 3 bases respectively, with 16 bases between them. Germline-derived CDR1 and CDR2 are SGHKS and YYEKEE (reference sequence). The CDR3 loop spans 16 amino acids.

The V gene is TRBV27, the J gene TRBJ1-3; TRBD1 aligns across 9 bases. Per the germline V gene, CDR1 is MNHEY and CDR2 is SMNVEV (reference sequence). Trimming at V came to 6 bases and at J to 3 bases, leaving 3 bases not matched to a gene. This CDR3 contains 14 residues. The CDR3 sequence is CASSLTGGGNTIYF. The CDR3 DNA follows: TGTGCCAGCAGCCTGACAGGGGGTGGAAACACCATATATTTT.

V gene TRBV29-1 combines with J gene TRBJ2-2; D might be TRBD1 (5 bases). Germline assignment: CDR1 SQVTM and CDR2 ANQGSEA. Trimming stripped 6 bases from V and 0 bases from J, with 14 bases between. The CDR3 is 15 residues long. Here the CDR3 reads CSVQEGAANTGELFF. The DNA for the CDR3 is TGCAGCGTCCAAGAAGGGGCCGCGAACACCGGGGAGCTGTTTTTT.

CDR3 protein: CAISEYGGNTEAFF. DNA of the CDR3: TGTGCCATCAGTGAGTACGGAGGGAACACTGAAGCTTTCTTT. This rearrangement joins TRBV10-3 to TRBJ1-1; D is undetermined. This CDR3 has 14 amino acids. Trimming took 1 base from V and 1 from J, leaving 7 bases between them. CDR1 and CDR2 (germline): ENHRY, SYGVKD.

The V and J genes are TRBV28 and TRBJ2-1; no clear D gene. The V gene lost 3 bases and the J gene lost 2 bases, with 11 bases spanning the gap. Germline CDR1 is MDHEN and CDR2 is SYDVKM. The CDR3 runs to 15 residues. CDR3 sequence (DNA): TGTGCCAGCAGTTTTCGGGTGAGCACCTACAATGAGCAGTTCTTC. Translated, it gives CASSFRVSTYNEQFF.

In its sample, this clone was seen once. V gene TRBV6-5 combines with J gene TRBJ2-7; 7 nucleotides align to TRBD2. CDR3 size: 15 residues. Germline V gene sequence: CDR1 MNHEY, CDR2 SVGAGI. Trimming took 10 bases from V and 4 from J; bases not matched to a gene: 16. CDR3 protein: CATGGSGTIGYEQYF. Written as DNA, the CDR3 is TGTGCCACGGGGGGATCGGGGACTATAGGGTACGAGCAGTACTTC.

The gene calls are TRBV2 and TRBJ2-2, with D unclear. The CDR3 runs 13 residues. Germline assignment: CDR1 SNHLY and CDR2 FYNNEI. Trimming cost V 7 bases and J 7 bases, with 13 bases left between them. CDR3 loop: CASKRPLGGELFF. CDR3 sequence (DNA): TGTGCCAGCAAACGTCCTCTCGGCGGGGAGCTGTTTTTT. Full variable domain (missing parts from reference TRBV2 and TRBJ2-2): EPEVTQTPSHQVTQMGQEVILRCVPISNHLYFYWYRQILGQKVEFLVSFYNNEISEKSEIFDDQFSVERPDGSNFTLKIRSTKLEDSAMYFCASKRPLGGELFFGEGSRLTVL.

V usage is TRBV5-4 and J usage is TRBJ1-3; D is possibly TRBD1 (5 bases). Germline-derived CDR1 and CDR2 are SGHNT and YYREEE (reference sequence). The CDR3 covers 17 residues. V lost 1 base to trimming and J lost 0 bases, with 14 bases between them. The CDR3 sequence: CASSLQGSPVSGNTIYF. CDR3 sequence (DNA): TGTGCCAGCAGCTTGCAGGGCAGCCCGGTCTCTGGAAACACCATATATTTT. The full variable domain, with the rest looked up from reference TRBV5-4 and TRBJ1-3, is ETGVTQSPTHLIKTRGQQVTLRCSSQSGHNTVSWYQQALGQGPQFIFQYYREEENGRGNFPPRFSGLQFPNYSSELNVNALELDDSALYLCASSLQGSPVSGNTIYFGEGSWLTVV.

This chain joins TRBV2 and TRBJ2-1; 7 positions agree with TRBD2. V shed 6 bases and J 0 bases; nucleotides not matched to a gene: 5. The CDR3 runs to 15 residues. Germline V gene sequence: CDR1 SNHLY, CDR2 FYNNEI. CDR3 in amino acids: CASREREHSYNEQFF. The DNA of the CDR3 is TGTGCCAGCAGGGAGCGGGAACACTCCTACAATGAGCAGTTCTTC.